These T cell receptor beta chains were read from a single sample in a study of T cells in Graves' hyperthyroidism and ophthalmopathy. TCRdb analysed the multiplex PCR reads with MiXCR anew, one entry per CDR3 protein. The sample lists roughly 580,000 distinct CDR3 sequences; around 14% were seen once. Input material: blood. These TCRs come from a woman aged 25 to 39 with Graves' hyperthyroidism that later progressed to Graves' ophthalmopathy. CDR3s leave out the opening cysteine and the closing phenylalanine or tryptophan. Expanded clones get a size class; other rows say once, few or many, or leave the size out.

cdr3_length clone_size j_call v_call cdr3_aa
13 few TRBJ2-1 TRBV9 ASSGSRISYNEQF
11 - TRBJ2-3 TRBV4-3 ASSQDWRDTQY
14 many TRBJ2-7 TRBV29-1 SVEGGDTPGSYEQY
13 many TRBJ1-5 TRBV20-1 SARTGGPINQPQH
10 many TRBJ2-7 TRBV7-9 ASATGDYEQY
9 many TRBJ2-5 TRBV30 APDAEETQY
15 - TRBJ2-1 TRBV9 ASSVEVPGQGNNEQF
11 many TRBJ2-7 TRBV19 ASSSGQSYEQY
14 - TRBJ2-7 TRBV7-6 ASSPKLADLPYEQY
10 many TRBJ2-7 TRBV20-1 SATRGPYEQY
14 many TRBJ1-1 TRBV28 ASSPWGGGRNTEAF
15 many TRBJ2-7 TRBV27 ASSRTGTGGANYEQY
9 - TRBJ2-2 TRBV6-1 ASSLRGGLF
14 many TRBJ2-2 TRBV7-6 ASSPGAGTNTGELF
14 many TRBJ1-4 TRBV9 ASSVEWGAVYEKLF
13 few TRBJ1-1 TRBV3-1 ASSQGVRMNTEAF
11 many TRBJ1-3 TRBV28 ASKPNSRNTIY
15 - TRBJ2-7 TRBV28 ASSSSRGLARTYEQY
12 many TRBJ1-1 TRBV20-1 SAWTLGLNTEAF